The present entry profiles one TCR beta chain with its context. The antigen is undetermined. At one end, the junction sequence differs from germline, possibly due to a read error. This sample is part of a study of tumor-infiltrating lymphocytes in primary liver carcinoma. Study overall: Measuring about 4 to 10 cm across, the tumors were staged as T1-T3 N0M0.

Total RNA and DNA came together from approximately 20-30 mg of bulk tissue without cell sorting. Synthesis of TCR beta cDNA was carried out from 500 ng total RNA with a constant-region primer. Library construction for TCR beta comprised three nested multiplex PCR rounds performed with slightly modified ARM-PCR. TCRdb re-called the multiplex PCR reads with MiXCR, one entry per CDR3 protein. This table has 90,000 to 140,000 distinct CDR3 sequences, around 83% appearing once. Study-wide findings and caveats: Tumor top-250-clone fractions significantly exceeded those of blood (p = 0.039).

The sequenced material came from liver tumor tissue from sampling region 3. Subset described: tumor region T3, left-lateral pole. The clonotype comes from a man aged 40-49 years with primary liver carcinoma and hepatitis B virus infection.

In nucleotides, the CDR3 is TGCGCCAACAGCTCAGGTTGGGAGGAGCTGTTTTTT. Translation: CANSSGWEELFF. The chain has TRBV5-1 and TRBJ2-2; unclear D gene. Germline V gene data show CDR1 as SGHRS and CDR2 as YFSETQ. The CDR3 is 12 residues long.